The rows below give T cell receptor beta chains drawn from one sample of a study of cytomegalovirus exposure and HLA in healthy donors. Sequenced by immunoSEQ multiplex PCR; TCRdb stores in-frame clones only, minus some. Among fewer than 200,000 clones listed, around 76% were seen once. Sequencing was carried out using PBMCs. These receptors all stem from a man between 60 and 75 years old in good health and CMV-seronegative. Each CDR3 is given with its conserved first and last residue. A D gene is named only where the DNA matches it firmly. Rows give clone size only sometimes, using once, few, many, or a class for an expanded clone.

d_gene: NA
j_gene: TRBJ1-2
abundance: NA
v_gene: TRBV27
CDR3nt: TGTGCCAGCAGTCCGTCCTTTTCAGGACTCTCAAACTATGGCTACACCTTC
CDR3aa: CASSPSFSGLSNYGYTF

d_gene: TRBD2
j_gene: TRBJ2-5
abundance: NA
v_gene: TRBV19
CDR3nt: TGTGCCAGTAGTATTGTCATGGCGGCGGGAGGGGACCAAGAGACCCAGTACTTC
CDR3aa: CASSIVMAAGGDQETQYF

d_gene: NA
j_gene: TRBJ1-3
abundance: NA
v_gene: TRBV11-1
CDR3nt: TGTGCCAGCAGCGTGGGACACCTGTTCTCTGGAAACACCATATATTTT
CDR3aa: CASSVGHLFSGNTIYF

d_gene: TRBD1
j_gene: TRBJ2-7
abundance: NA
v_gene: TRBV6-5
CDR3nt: TGTGCCAGCAGTCTCCGACAGGGACAAACCTACGAGCAGTACTTC
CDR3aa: CASSLRQGQTYEQYF

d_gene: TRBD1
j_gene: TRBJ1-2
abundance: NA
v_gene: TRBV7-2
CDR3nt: TGTGCCAGCAGCAAGGACAGGGGGCGCGGAGGCTACACCTTC
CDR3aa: CASSKDRGRGGYTF

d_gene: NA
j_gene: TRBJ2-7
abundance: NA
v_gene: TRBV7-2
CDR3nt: TGTGCCAGCAGCAGAGGGACTGGACACTACGAGCAGTACTTC
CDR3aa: CASSRGTGHYEQYF

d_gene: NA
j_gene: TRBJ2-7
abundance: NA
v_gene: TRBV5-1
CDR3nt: TGCGCCAGCAGAGGCCCGGGTCACGAGCAGTACTTC
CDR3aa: CASRGPGHEQYF

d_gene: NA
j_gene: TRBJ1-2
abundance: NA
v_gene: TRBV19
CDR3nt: TGTGCCAGTAGTACACAGGACGGAGTCTATGGCTACACCTTC
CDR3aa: CASSTQDGVYGYTF

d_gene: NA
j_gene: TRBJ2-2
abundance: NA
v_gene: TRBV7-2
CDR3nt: TGTGCCAGCAGATCAAGCGGGCTTCTAAACGGGGAGCTGTTTTTT
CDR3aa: CASRSSGLLNGELFF

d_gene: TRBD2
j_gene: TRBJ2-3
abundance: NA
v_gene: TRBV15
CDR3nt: TGTGCCACCAGGAAGCGGGGAGGCACAGATACGCAGTATTTT
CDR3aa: CATRKRGGTDTQYF

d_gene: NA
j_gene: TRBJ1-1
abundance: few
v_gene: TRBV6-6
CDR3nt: TGTGCCAGCAGCCTAGTTCGGGCTGAAGCTTTCTTT
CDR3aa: CASSLVRAEAFF

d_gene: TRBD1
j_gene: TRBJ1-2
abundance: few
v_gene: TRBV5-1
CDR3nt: TGCGCCAGCAGCTTGGGTCAGGGGGCGGACGGCTACACCTTC
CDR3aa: CASSLGQGADGYTF

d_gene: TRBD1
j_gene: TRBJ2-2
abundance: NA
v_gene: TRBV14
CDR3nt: TGTGCCAGCAGCCAAGGGGGGACAGTACCCGGGGAGCTGTTTTTT
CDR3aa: CASSQGGTVPGELFF

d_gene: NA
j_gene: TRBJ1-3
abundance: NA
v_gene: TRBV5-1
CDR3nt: TGCGCCAGCAGCCAGTCAGGGTCTGGCGACACCATATATTTT
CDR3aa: CASSQSGSGDTIYF

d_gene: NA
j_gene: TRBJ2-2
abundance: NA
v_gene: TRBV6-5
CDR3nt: TGTGCCAGCACCAACCCTAGCACCGGGGAGCTGTTTTTT
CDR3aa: CASTNPSTGELFF

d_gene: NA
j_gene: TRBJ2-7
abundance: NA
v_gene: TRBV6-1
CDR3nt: TGTGCCAGCAGTGACCTCTCTGGGGGGTGGGGCAGGGGGTCCTACGAGCAGTACTTC
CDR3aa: CASSDLSGGWGRGSYEQYF

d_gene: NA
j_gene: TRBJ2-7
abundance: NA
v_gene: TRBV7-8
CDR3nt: TGTGCCAGCAGCTATGGACAGAACGAGCAGTACTTC
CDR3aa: CASSYGQNEQYF

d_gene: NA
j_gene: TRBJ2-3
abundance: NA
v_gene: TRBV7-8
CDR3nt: TGTGCCAGCAGCCCCCGTAGAGCGGTACCGCAGTATTTT
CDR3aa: CASSPRRAVPQYF

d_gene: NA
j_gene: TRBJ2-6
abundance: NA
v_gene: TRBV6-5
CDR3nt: TGTGCCAGCAGCCCCGGGGGCTCTGGGGCCAACGTCCTGACTTTC
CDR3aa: CASSPGGSGANVLTF

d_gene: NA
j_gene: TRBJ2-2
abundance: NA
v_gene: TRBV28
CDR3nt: TGTGCCAGCAGTAGGACAGAGAACACCGGGGAGCTGTTTTTT
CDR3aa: CASSRTENTGELFF

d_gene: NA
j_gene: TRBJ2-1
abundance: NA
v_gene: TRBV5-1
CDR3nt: TGCGCCAGCAGCTTGGTCGGGGGCTCCTACAATGAGCAGTTCTTC
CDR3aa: CASSLVGGSYNEQFF

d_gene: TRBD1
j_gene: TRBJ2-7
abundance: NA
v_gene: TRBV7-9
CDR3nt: TGTGCCAGCAGCTTTGGGGACAGGGTAAACGAGCAGTACTTC
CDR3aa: CASSFGDRVNEQYF

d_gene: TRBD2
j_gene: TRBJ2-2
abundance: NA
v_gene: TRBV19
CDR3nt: TGTGCCAGTAGTTCAAATATAGGACTAGAGACCGGGGAGCTGTTTTTT
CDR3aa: CASSSNIGLETGELFF

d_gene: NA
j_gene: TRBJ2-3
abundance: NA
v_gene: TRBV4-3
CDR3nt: TGCGCCAGCAGCCAAGATACCGGACAGAGCACAGATACGCAGTATTTT
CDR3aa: CASSQDTGQSTDTQYF

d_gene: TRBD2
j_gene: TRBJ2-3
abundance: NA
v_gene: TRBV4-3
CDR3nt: TGCGCCAGCAGCCAAGATGGAGCGGGGGGCGCAGATACGCAGTATTTT
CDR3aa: CASSQDGAGGADTQYF

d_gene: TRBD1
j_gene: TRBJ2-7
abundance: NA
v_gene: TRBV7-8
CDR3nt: TGTGCCAGCAGCTGGGGAGTAGGACAGGCTACTTACGAGCAGTACTTC
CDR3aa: CASSWGVGQATYEQYF

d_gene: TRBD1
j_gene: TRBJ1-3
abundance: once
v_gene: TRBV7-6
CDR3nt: TGTGCCAGCAGCCCGACAGGGAGCTCTGGAAACACCATATATTTT
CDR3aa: CASSPTGSSGNTIYF

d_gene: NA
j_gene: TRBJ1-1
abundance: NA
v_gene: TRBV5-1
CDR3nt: TGCGCCAGCAGCCCGAGAGTTGACAGATACACTGAAGCTTTCTTT
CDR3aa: CASSPRVDRYTEAFF

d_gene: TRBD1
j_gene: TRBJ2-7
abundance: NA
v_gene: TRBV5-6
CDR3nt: TGTGCCAGCAGCTTAGACAGGGCCCACCCTACCTACGAGCAGTACTTC
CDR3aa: CASSLDRAHPTYEQYF

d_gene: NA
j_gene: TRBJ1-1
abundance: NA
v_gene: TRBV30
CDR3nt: TGTGCCTGGGACCTGTCCGGGGGCACTGAAGCTTTCTTT
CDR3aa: CAWDLSGGTEAFF

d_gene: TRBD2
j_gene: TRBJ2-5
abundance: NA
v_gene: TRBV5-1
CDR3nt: TGCGCCAGCAGTCAAATAGCGGGGGGGCCAGAGACCCAGTACTTC
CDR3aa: CASSQIAGGPETQYF

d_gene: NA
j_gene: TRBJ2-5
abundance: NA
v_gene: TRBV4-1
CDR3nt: TGCGCCAGCAGCCAAGACTCAGGGGAGGAGACCCAGTACTTC
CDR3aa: CASSQDSGEETQYF

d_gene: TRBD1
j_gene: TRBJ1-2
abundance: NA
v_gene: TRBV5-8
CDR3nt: TGTGCCAGCAGCCTAACCGGACAGGACCCTTATGGCTACACCTTC
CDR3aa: CASSLTGQDPYGYTF

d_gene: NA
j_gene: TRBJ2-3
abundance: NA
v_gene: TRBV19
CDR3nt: TGTGCCAGTAGTATAGGCACAGTGTCCACAGATACGCAGTATTTT
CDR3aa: CASSIGTVSTDTQYF

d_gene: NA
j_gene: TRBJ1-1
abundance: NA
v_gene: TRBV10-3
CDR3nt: TGTGCCATCACACCTTCCTTTGGGATCGGGGGTGCGAACACTGAAGCTTTCTTT
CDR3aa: CAITPSFGIGGANTEAFF

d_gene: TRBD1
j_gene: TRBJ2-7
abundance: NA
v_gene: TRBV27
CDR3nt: TGTGCCAGCAGTTCGACAGGGGGGAGGTACGAGCAGTACTTC
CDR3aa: CASSSTGGRYEQYF

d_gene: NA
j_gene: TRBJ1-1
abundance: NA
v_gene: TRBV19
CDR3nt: TGTGCCAGTAGTATTTTCCAGGGGAGTTTTACTGAAGCTTTCTTT
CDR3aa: CASSIFQGSFTEAFF

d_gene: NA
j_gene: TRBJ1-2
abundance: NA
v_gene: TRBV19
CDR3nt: TGTGCCAGTAGTTCACAGGACGCCTACTATGGCTACACCTTC
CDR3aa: CASSSQDAYYGYTF

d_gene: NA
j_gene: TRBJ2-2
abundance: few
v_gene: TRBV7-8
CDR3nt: TGTGCCAGCAGCTCGGTAAACACCGGGGAGCTGTTTTTT
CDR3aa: CASSSVNTGELFF